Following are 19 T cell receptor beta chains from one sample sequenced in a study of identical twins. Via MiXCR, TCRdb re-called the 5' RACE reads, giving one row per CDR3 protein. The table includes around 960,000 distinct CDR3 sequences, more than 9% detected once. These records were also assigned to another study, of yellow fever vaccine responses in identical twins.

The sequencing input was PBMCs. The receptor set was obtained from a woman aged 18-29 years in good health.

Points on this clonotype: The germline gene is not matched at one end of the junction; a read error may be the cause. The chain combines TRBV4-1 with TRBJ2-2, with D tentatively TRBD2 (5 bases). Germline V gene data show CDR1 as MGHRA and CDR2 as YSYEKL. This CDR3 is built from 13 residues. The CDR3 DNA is TGCACCAGCAGCCCCCGAGGGTTCGGGGAGCTGTTTTTT. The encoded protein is CTSSPRGFGELFF.

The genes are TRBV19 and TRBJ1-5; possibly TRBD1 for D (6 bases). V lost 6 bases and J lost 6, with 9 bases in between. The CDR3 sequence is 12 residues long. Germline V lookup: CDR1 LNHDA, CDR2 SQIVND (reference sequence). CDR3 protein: CASRQGIQPQHF. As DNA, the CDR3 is TGTGCCAGTAGACAGGGCATTCAGCCCCAGCATTTT. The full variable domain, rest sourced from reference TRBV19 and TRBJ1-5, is DGGITQSPKYLFRKEGQNVTLSCEQNLNHDAMYWYRQDPGQGLRLIYYSQIVNDFQKGDIAEGYSVSREKKESFPLTVTSAQKNPTAFYLCASRQGIQPQHFGDGTRLSIL.

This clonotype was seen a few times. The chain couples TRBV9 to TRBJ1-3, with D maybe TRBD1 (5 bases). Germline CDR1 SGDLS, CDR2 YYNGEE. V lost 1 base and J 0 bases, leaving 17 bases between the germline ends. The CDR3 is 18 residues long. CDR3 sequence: CASSVQGAQSSSGNTIYF. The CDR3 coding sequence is TGTGCCAGCAGCGTACAAGGGGCCCAGAGCAGCTCTGGAAACACCATATATTTT.

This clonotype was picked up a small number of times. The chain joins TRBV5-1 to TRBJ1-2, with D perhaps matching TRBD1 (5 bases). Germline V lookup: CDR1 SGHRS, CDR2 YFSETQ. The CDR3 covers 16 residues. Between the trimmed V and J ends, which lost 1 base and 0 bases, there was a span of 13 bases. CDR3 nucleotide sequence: TGCGCCAGCAGCTTGTACCCAGGGACCTCTAACTATGGCTACACCTTC. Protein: CASSLYPGTSNYGYTF.

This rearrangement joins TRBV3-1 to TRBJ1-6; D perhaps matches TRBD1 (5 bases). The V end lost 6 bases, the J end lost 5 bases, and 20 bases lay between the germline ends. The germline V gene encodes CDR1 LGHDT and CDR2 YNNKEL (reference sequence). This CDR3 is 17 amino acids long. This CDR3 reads CASSRGPFQGDNSPLHF. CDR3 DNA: TGTGCCAGCAGTCGAGGCCCTTTCCAGGGTGATAATTCACCCCTCCACTTT.

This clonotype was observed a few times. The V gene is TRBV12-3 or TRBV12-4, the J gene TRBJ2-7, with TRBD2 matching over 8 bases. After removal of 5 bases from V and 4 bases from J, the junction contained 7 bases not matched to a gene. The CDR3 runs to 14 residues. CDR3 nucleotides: TGTGCCAGCAGTCCCAACGGGGGGGGGTACGAGCAGTACGTC. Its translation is CASSPNGGGYEQYV.

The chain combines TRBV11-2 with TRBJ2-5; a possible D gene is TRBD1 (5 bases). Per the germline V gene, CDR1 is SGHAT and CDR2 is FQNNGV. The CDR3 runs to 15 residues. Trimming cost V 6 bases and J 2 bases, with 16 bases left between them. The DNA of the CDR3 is TGTGCCAGCAGTTCAAATACAGGTCAGCAAGAGACCCAGTACTTC. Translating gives CASSSNTGQQETQYF.

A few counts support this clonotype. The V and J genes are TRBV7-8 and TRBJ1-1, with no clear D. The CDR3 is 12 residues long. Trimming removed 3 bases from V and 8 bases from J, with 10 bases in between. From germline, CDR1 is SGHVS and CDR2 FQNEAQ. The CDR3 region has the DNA TGTGCCAGCAGCTTGAGAGGCAAGGAAGCTTTCTTT. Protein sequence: CASSLRGKEAFF. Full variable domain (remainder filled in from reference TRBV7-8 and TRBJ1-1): GAGVSQSPRYKVAKRGQDVALRCDPISGHVSLFWYQQALGQGPEFLTYFQNEAQLDKSGLPSDRFFAERPEGSVSTLKIQRTQQEDSAVYLCASSLRGKEAFFGQGTRLTVV.

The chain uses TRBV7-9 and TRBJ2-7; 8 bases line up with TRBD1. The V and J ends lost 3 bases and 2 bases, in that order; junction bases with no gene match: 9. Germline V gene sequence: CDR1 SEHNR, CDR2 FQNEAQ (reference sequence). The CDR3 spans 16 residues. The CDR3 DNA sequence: TGTGCCAGCAGCTTCTCCAGGACAGGGCAAACCTACGAGCAGTACTTC. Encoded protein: CASSFSRTGQTYEQYF.

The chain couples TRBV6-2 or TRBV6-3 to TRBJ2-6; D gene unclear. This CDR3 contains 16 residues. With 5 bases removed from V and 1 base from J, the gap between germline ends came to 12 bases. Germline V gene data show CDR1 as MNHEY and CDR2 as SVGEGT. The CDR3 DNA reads TGTGCCAGCAGTGCTTCTCCCAATTCTGGGGCCAACGTCCTGACTTTC. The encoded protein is CASSASPNSGANVLTF.

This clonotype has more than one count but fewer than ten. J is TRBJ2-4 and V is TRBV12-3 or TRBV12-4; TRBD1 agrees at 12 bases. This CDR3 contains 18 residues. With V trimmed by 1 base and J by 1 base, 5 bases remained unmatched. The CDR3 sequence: CASSLGDRGLNAKNIQYF. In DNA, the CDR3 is TGTGCCAGCAGTTTAGGGGACAGGGGGCTTAATGCCAAAAACATTCAGTACTTC.

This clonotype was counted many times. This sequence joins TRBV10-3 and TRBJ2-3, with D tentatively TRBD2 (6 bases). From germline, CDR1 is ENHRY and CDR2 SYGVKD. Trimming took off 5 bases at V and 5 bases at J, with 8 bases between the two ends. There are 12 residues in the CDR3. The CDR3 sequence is CAISNGGDTQYF. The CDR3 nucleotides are TGTGCCATCAGTAACGGGGGAGATACGCAGTATTTT.

CDR3 DNA: TGCGCCAGCAGCTCCGGTAGCGGGTCTAGCTACAATGAGCAGTTCTTC. Translating it yields CASSSGSGSSYNEQFF. The J gene is TRBJ2-1, the V gene TRBV5-1; TRBD2 agrees at 7 bases. V was clipped by 3 bases and J by 3 bases; unmatched bases: 9. Germline lookup yields CDR1 SGHRS and CDR2 YFSETQ. The CDR3 totals 16 residues. Full variable domain (rest looked up from reference TRBV5-1 and TRBJ2-1): KAGVTQTPRYLIKTRGQQVTLSCSPISGHRSVSWYQQTPGQGLQFLFEYFSETQRNKGNFPGRFSGRQFSNSRSEMNVSTLELGDSALYLCASSSGSGSSYNEQFFGPGTRLTVL.

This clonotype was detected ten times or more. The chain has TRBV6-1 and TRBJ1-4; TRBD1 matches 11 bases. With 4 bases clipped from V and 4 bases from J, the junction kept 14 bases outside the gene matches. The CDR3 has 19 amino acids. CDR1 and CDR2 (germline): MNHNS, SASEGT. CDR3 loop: CASSGSPRDRGVNNEKLFF. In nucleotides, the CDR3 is TGTGCCAGCAGTGGATCTCCCCGGGACAGGGGGGTTAATAATGAAAAACTGTTTTTT.

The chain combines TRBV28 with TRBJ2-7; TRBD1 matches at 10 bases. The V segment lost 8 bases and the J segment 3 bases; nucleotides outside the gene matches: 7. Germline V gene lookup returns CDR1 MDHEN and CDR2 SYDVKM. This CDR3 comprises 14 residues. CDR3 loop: CASLSGTGVYEQYF. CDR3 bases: TGTGCCAGCCTATCCGGGACAGGGGTCTACGAGCAGTACTTC.

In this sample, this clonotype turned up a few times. In DNA, the CDR3 is TGTGCCAGCTCACCTCGTAGTGGTTTGGAGACCCAGTACTTC. Amino acid sequence: CASSPRSGLETQYF. This rearrangement joins TRBV18 to TRBJ2-5, with D uncertain. The V gene's germline CDR1 is KGHSH and CDR2 LQKENI. V lost 3 bases and J 5 bases, leaving 13 bases between the germline ends. CDR3 length equals 14 residues.

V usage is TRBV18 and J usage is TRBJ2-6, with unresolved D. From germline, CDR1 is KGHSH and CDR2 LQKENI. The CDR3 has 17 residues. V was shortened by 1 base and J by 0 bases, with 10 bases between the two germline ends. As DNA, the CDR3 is TGTGCCAGCTCACCACTAGGTAGGGCCTCTGGGGCCAACGTCCTGACTTTC. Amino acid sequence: CASSPLGRASGANVLTF.

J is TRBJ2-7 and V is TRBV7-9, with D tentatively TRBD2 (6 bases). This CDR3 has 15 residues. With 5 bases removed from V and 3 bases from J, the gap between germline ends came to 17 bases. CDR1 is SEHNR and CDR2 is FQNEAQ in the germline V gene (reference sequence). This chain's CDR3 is CASSPGRRGSYEQYV. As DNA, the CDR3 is TGTGCCAGCAGCCCGGGGCGGAGGGGAAGCTACGAGCAGTACGTC.

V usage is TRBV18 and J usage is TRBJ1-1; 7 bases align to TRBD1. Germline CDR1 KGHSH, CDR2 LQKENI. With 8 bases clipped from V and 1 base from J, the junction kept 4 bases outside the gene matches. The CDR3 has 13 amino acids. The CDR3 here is CASATGRNTEAFF. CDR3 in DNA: TGTGCCAGCGCGACAGGGCGGAACACTGAAGCTTTCTTT. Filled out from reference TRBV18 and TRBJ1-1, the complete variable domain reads NAGVMQNPRHLVRRRGQEARLRCSPMKGHSHVYWYRQLPEEGLKFMVYLQKENIIDESGMPKERFSAEFPKEGPSILRIQQVVRGDSAAYFCASATGRNTEAFFGQGTRLTVV.